Listed here are 18 T cell receptor beta chains from one sample, sequenced in a study of HIV-infected patients and healthy controls. Whole blood was used without fractionation, so all unsorted peripheral T cells were included. Alpha and beta constant-region primers primed reverse transcription of around 500 ng RNA. Alpha and beta chain libraries were made separately by chain-specific third strand synthesis with multiplexing indices. TCRdb reprocessed the 5' RACE reads via MiXCR and lists one record per CDR3 protein. The data hold about 13,000 distinct CDR3 sequences, with roughly 10% observed a single time. Specimen: blood. Receptors were obtained from an adult in good health.

This clonotype came up many times. This chain joins TRBV10-3 and TRBJ1-5; D is unresolved. This CDR3 contains 13 residues. Per germline, CDR1 ENHRY and CDR2 SYGVKD. Deletions cut 4 bases from V and 5 bases from J, with 9 bases between. The CDR3 protein is CAISGVLDQPQHF. CDR3 nucleotides: TGTGCCATCAGTGGTGTCTTGGATCAGCCCCAGCATTTT.

This clonotype is medium-sized (0.01 to 0.1%) in the sample. In nucleotides, the CDR3 is TGCAGCGTTCTAGGTGGAGGCAATGAGCAGTTCTTC. It is translated as CSVLGGGNEQFF. The V call is TRBV29-1, the J call TRBJ2-1; D might be TRBD2 (5 bases). Germline lookup yields CDR1 SQVTM and CDR2 ANQGSEA. The CDR3 spans 12 residues. V lost 5 bases and J 6 bases, leaving 11 bases between the germline ends.

This clonotype has ten or more counts. The chain is built from TRBV7-2 and TRBJ2-3; 11 bases map to TRBD2. CDR3 length: 17 residues. V trimming: 5 bases; J trimming: 3 bases; junction bases outside the gene matches: 10. Germline CDR1 and CDR2: SGHTA and FQGNSA. This chain's CDR3 is CASSLVAGGHGTDTQYF. The CDR3 nucleotides are TGTGCCAGCAGCCTGGTAGCGGGAGGGCATGGGACAGATACGCAGTATTTT.

This clonotype rates as medium-sized. V and J are TRBV7-2 and TRBJ2-3; D gene unclear. Deletions cut 2 bases from V and 3 bases from J, with 3 bases between. Per germline, CDR1 SGHTA and CDR2 FQGNSA. CDR3 length: 12 residues. The CDR3 loop reads CASSLSTDTQYF. The CDR3 DNA is TGTGCCAGCAGCTTATCGACAGATACGCAGTATTTT.

This chain uses TRBV12-3 or TRBV12-4 with TRBJ1-2, with unresolved D. V was pared by 5 bases and J by 4 bases, with 5 bases between. This CDR3 spans 11 amino acids. CDR3 protein: CASSGSYGYTF. For the CDR3, the DNA is TGTGCCAGCAGTGGGAGCTATGGCTACACCTTC.

This clonotype was detected ten times or more. This rearrangement joins TRBV10-2 to TRBJ1-2, with D possibly matching TRBD1 (6 bases). The CDR3 has 13 residues. Trimming took 5 bases from V and 7 from J, leaving 14 bases between them. Germline V CDR1 and CDR2: WSHSY, SAAADI. Written as DNA, the CDR3 is TGCGCCAGCAGTCCTCAAGGGGGTTCTGGCTACACCTTC. As protein: CASSPQGGSGYTF.

This clonotype is judged medium-sized. The chain couples TRBV24-1 to TRBJ2-1; no clear D. CDR3 length: 19 amino acids. Germline V gives CDR1 KGHDR, CDR2 SFDVKD. Trimming took off 5 bases at V and 0 bases at J, with 22 bases between the two ends. The CDR3 sequence is CATSAPTRKVSGSYNEQFF. The CDR3 coding sequence is TGTGCCACCAGTGCCCCGACAAGAAAAGTTTCTGGCTCCTACAATGAGCAGTTCTTC.

This clonotype qualifies as medium-sized (0.01 to 0.1%). The V and J genes are TRBV12-3 or TRBV12-4 and TRBJ2-5; no firm D call. The CDR3 spans 12 residues. V was cut by 2 bases and J by 5 bases, with 6 bases left in between. The DNA of the CDR3 is TGTGCCAGCAGTTTAAGTTCGGAGACCCAGTACTTC. It is translated as CASSLSSETQYF.

In this sample, this clonotype turned up many times. V and J are TRBV20-1 and TRBJ1-6; 7 positions match TRBD1. The CDR3 spans 13 residues. Germline CDR1 and CDR2: DFQATT and SNEGSKA (reference sequence). The CDR3 region has the DNA TGCAGCGGGCTTGGACAGGCTTTTTCACCCCTCCACTTT. It codes for CSGLGQAFSPLHF.

This clonotype was counted at least ten times. The chain joins TRBV7-9 to TRBJ2-7; D is undetermined. From germline, CDR1 is SEHNR and CDR2 FQNEAQ (reference sequence). The CDR3 loop spans 14 amino acids. V shed 5 bases and J shed 3 bases, with 14 bases lying between them. The DNA for the CDR3 is TGTGCCAGCAGCATAGAAGGAGTTGGCTACGAGCAGTACTTC. It translates to CASSIEGVGYEQYF.

This clonotype was seen a few times. CDR3: CASSRGESSYNSPLHF. Here the CDR3 DNA reads TGTGCCAGCAGCAGGGGGGAGAGCTCCTATAATTCACCCCTCCACTTT. V and J are TRBV5-4 and TRBJ1-6; D possibly corresponds to TRBD1 (6 bases). The ends were cut back, 4 bases at V and 0 bases at J, with 11 bases in the middle. Germline CDR1 SGHNT, CDR2 YYREEE (reference sequence). This CDR3 region has 16 residues.

The chain has TRBV5-5 and TRBJ2-5, with 12 nucleotides matching TRBD2. The CDR3 runs to 19 residues. From germline, CDR1 is SGHKS and CDR2 YYEKEE (reference sequence). V shed 0 bases and J 0 bases; nucleotides not matched to a gene: 9. CDR3 sequence: CASSLAWLAGGRDQETQYF. CDR3 DNA sequence: TGTGCCAGCAGCTTGGCTTGGCTAGCGGGAGGGAGGGACCAAGAGACCCAGTACTTC.

This clonotype came up many times. The rearrangement links TRBV29-1 to TRBJ2-5; no definite D call. Between the trimmed V and J ends, which lost 5 bases and 1 base, there was a span of 5 bases. The length of the CDR3 is 11 residues. Germline values: CDR1 SQVTM, CDR2 ANQGSEA. CDR3 nucleotides: TGCAGCGTTCCTCTCCAAGAGACCCAGTACTTC. It translates to CSVPLQETQYF.

In its sample, this clonotype ranks as medium-sized. This chain connects TRBV3-1 to TRBJ1-2, with TRBD1 as a possible D gene (6 bases). The CDR3 loop spans 12 amino acids. Germline-derived CDR1 and CDR2 are LGHDT and YNNKEL (reference sequence). V was clipped by 8 bases and J by 5 bases, with 12 bases between them. This CDR3 is CASRDIGYGYTF. CDR3 in DNA: TGTGCCAGCCGGGACATTGGATATGGCTACACCTTC.

This rearrangement joins TRBV15 to TRBJ2-3; the D gene is possibly TRBD2 (6 bases). Per germline, CDR1 LNHNV and CDR2 YYDKDF (reference sequence). The CDR3 has 15 residues. The V end lost 0 bases, the J end lost 3 bases, and 10 bases lay between the germline ends. CDR3 region: CATSRDKGRTDTQYF. CDR3 sequence (DNA): TGTGCCACCAGCAGAGATAAGGGGAGGACAGATACGCAGTATTTT.

This clonotype was observed many times. J is TRBJ2-3 and V is TRBV12-3 or TRBV12-4; D possibly uses TRBD1 or TRBD2 (5 bases each). The V and J ends lost 3 bases and 1 base respectively, with 8 bases between them. The CDR3 consists of 14 residues. CDR3 amino acids: CASSLRGGTDTQYF. The CDR3 DNA reads as TGTGCCAGCAGTTTGAGGGGAGGCACAGATACGCAGTATTTT.

This clonotype is medium-sized within its sample. The chain couples TRBV5-1 to TRBJ2-5; TRBD1 aligns across 7 bases. The V gene end was trimmed by 4 bases and the J gene end by 0 bases; junction bases not matched to a gene: 6. Germline CDR1 reads SGHRS; CDR2 reads YFSETQ. This CDR3 is built from 15 residues. The CDR3 reads CASSPAQGYQETQYF. In nucleotides, the CDR3 is TGCGCCAGCAGCCCGGCACAGGGGTACCAAGAGACCCAGTACTTC.

In this sample, this clonotype is medium-sized. In DNA, the CDR3 is TGTGCCAGCAGCTCCCCCGGGACAGGGAACACTGAAGCTTTCTTT. It specifies CASSSPGTGNTEAFF. The chain uses TRBV28 and TRBJ1-1; 8 nucleotides match TRBD1. CDR3 length: 15 amino acids. The junction had 7 bases not matched to a gene; V was cut back by 6 bases and J by 1 base. Germline CDR1 is MDHEN and CDR2 is SYDVKM.